This T cell receptor (beta chain) was recorded in a study of response to subunit inactivated influenza vaccine. In TCRdb, the RT-PCR reads were re-called with MiXCR into one record per CDR3 protein. The profile shows hundreds of thousands of distinct CDR3 sequences, about 10% of them singletons. Per germline, CDR1 LNHDA and CDR2 SQIVND (reference sequence). Losses at the gene ends were 4 bases for V and 8 bases for J; bases not matched to a gene: 6. CDR3 length: 14 amino acids. In addition, the sample was reused for a study of T cells expressing NK-cell markers. This second study says: Generation of TCR beta cDNA was performed by 5'RACE template switching incorporating UMIs.

The chain couples TRBV19 to TRBJ2-4; 9 nucleotides match TRBD1. This TCR was sampled from a man between 45 and 60 years old who received an inactivated influenza vaccine. The material sequenced was PBMCs from blood, taken on the day of vaccination. The chain's CDR3 is CASSTGQGWHIQYF. CDR3 in DNA: TGTGCCAGTAGTACGGGACAGGGATGGCACATTCAGTACTTC.